One and the same sample provided the 16 T cell receptor beta chains below, sequenced in a study of shared clonotypes between healthy human individuals. Sequenced by immunoSEQ multiplex PCR; TCRdb stores in-frame clones only, minus some. In the table there are approximately 980,000 clones, approximately 80% of which are singletons. What was sequenced was memory CD4+ T cells sorted from blood. Sample subset: CD45RA-negative fraction. The receptor source for this set is a young man in good health.

The genes are TRBV2 and TRBJ1-4, with a possible D match to TRBD1 (5 bases). The CDR3 totals 15 residues. Trimming took off 1 base at V and 4 bases at J, with 10 bases between the two ends. Germline CDR1 and CDR2: SNHLY and FYNNEI. The CDR3 spells CASSEGGSRNEKLFF. DNA for the CDR3: TGTGCCAGCAGTGAAGGGGGCAGCCGTAATGAAAAACTGTTTTTT.

This clone was observed at least ten times. This sequence joins TRBV7-9 and TRBJ1-2; no clear D. This CDR3 is built from 14 residues. V lost 1 base and J lost 8, with 14 bases in between. Germline V lookup: CDR1 SEHNR, CDR2 FQNEAQ (reference sequence). The CDR3 is CASSLESAGGGYTF. The CDR3 DNA sequence: TGTGCCAGCAGCTTAGAAAGCGCGGGCGGGGGCTACACCTTC.

The chain has TRBV7-3 and TRBJ2-1; possible D gene TRBD1, 6 bases. V was trimmed by 6 bases and J by 7 bases, leaving 10 bases between them. The length of the CDR3 is 12 residues. The germline V gene has CDR1 SGHTA and CDR2 FQGTGA. The CDR3, as DNA: TGTGCCAGCAGTAGAGGGGGTAATGAGCAGTTCTTC. This gives the protein CASSRGGNEQFF.

This clone was detected only a few times. The chain recombines TRBV29-1 with TRBJ2-1; 11 positions agree with TRBD1. Germline V gene sequence: CDR1 SQVTM, CDR2 ANQGSEA. J gave up 7 bases and V 4 bases, and 6 bases lay outside the gene matches. This CDR3 region has 14 residues. The CDR3 region is CSVGRWDRGNEQFF. The CDR3 nucleotides are TGCAGCGTTGGGCGGTGGGACAGGGGGAATGAGCAGTTCTTC.

This chain joins TRBV19 and TRBJ1-1; 9 bases match TRBD1. The germline gives CDR1 LNHDA, CDR2 SQIVND (reference sequence). V lost 2 bases to trimming and J lost 1 base; unmatched junction nucleotides: 2. There are 15 residues in the CDR3. The CDR3 protein is CASSIKGQGNTEAFF. CDR3 DNA: TGTGCCAGTAGTATAAAGGGACAGGGGAACACTGAAGCTTTCTTT.

The chain has TRBV9 and TRBJ2-3, with D possibly being TRBD1 (6 bases). Germline V gene sequence: CDR1 SGDLS, CDR2 YYNGEE. The CDR3 contains 16 residues. Deletions cut 3 bases from V and 0 bases from J, with 14 bases between. The CDR3 is CASSATDSLSTDTQYF. CDR3 bases: TGTGCCAGCAGCGCAACGGACAGCCTCAGCACAGATACGCAGTATTTT. Combining the CDR3 with reference TRBV9 and TRBJ2-3 gives the whole variable domain DSGVTQTPKHLITATGQRVTLRCSPRSGDLSVYWYQQSLDQGLQFLIQYYNGEERAKGNILERFSAQQFPDLHSELNLSSLELGDSALYFCASSATDSLSTDTQYFGPGTRLTVL.

This clone was seen once. The CDR3 loop is CASSRGLFTGEQYF. The CDR3, as DNA: TGTGCCAGCAGCCGGGGACTGTTCACGGGGGAGCAGTACTTC. This chain connects TRBV27 to TRBJ2-7; weak D call: TRBD2 (6 bases). The CDR3 is 14 amino acids. Germline V gene data show CDR1 as MNHEY and CDR2 as SMNVEV (reference sequence). The V end was cut by 6 bases, the J end by 7 bases, with 19 bases between.

The gene calls are TRBV5-1 and TRBJ1-3; D not resolved. V gave up 0 bases and J gave up 0 bases, with 10 bases separating them. The CDR3 is made up of 16 amino acids. Germline V lookup: CDR1 SGHRS, CDR2 YFSETQ. CDR3: CASSLAIQTSGNTIYF. CDR3 in DNA: TGCGCCAGCAGCTTGGCCATTCAGACCTCTGGAAACACCATATATTTT.

The chain couples TRBV7-2 to TRBJ1-5, with 9 nucleotides matching TRBD1. The V and J ends lost 4 bases and 3 bases, in that order; junction bases with no gene match: 4. The germline CDR1 and CDR2 sequences are SGHTA and FQGNSA. CDR3 size: 15 residues. CDR3 residues: CASSYRTGDNQPQHF. CDR3 in DNA: TGTGCCAGCAGCTATCGGACAGGGGACAATCAGCCCCAGCATTTT.

This clone occurred a few times. CDR3 nucleotide sequence: TGTGCCAGCAGTCCTACAGGGCTCGGGGGACGTGAAAAACTGTTTTTT. Encoded protein: CASSPTGLGGREKLFF. The chain has TRBV28 and TRBJ1-4; D perhaps matches TRBD1 (6 bases). Per the germline V gene, CDR1 is MDHEN and CDR2 is SYDVKM. V lost 5 bases and J lost 7, with 20 bases in between. CDR3 length: 16 amino acids.

The V gene is TRBV10-1, the J gene TRBJ2-1, with D perhaps matching TRBD2 (5 bases). Germline lookup yields CDR1 WNHNN and CDR2 SYGVQD (reference sequence). Trimming took off 5 bases at V and 10 bases at J, with 15 bases between the two ends. This CDR3 has 13 amino acids. This CDR3 is CASSTSRVGEQFF. As DNA, the CDR3 is TGCGCCAGCAGTACCTCGAGGGTCGGGGAGCAGTTCTTC.

The rearrangement links TRBV19 to TRBJ1-1; a possible D gene is TRBD1 (5 bases). The germline gives CDR1 LNHDA, CDR2 SQIVND (reference sequence). Trimming cost V 5 bases and J 1 base, with 11 bases left between them. CDR3 size: 14 residues. CDR3 in amino acids: CASSHGRENTEAFF. CDR3 bases: TGTGCCAGTAGTCACGGCAGGGAGAACACTGAAGCTTTCTTT.

This rearrangement joins TRBV18 to TRBJ2-1, with TRBD1 matching 8 bases. Germline V gene data show CDR1 as KGHSH and CDR2 as LQKENI. This CDR3 has 14 amino acids. V lost 4 bases, J lost 8 bases, and 7 bases stayed unmatched. The CDR3 nucleotides are TGTGCCAGCTCACGATCAGGGGGCGACTATGAGCAGTTCTTC. It yields the protein CASSRSGGDYEQFF.

The chain has TRBV19 and TRBJ2-3; 7 positions match TRBD2. The CDR3 length is 18 residues. Germline CDR1 and CDR2: LNHDA and SQIVND (reference sequence). V lost 5 bases, J lost 2 bases, and 16 bases stayed unmatched. Here the CDR3 reads CASSPRGGASAYTDTQYF. DNA of the CDR3: TGTGCCAGTAGTCCTCGGGGAGGGGCTAGCGCCTACACAGATACGCAGTATTTT.

The rearrangement joins TRBV19 to TRBJ1-5; TRBD1 matches 8 bases. Germline lookup yields CDR1 LNHDA and CDR2 SQIVND (reference sequence). This CDR3 has 15 amino acids. V lost 2 bases and J lost 7; bases outside the gene matches: 7. CDR3 DNA: TGTGCCAGTAGTATACAAGGTCGGGACAGGCAGCCCCAGCATTTT. Translating gives CASSIQGRDRQPQHF.

This rearrangement joins TRBV19 to TRBJ2-7; D gene ambiguous. The CDR3 has 15 amino acids. V lost 5 bases to trimming and J lost 0 bases, with 14 bases between them. In germline, CDR1 is LNHDA, CDR2 SQIVND (reference sequence). The DNA for the CDR3 is TGTGCCAGTAGTCAAGGACGGTGGAGCTCCTACGAGCAGTACTTC. Amino acid sequence: CASSQGRWSSYEQYF.